This T cell receptor beta chain comes out of a study of blood T cell repertoires in COVID-19. Across the whole study: The samples span acute and convalescent COVID-19 from the United States, Italy and Spain. The analysed material was cDNA or gDNA that came from T cells, B-cell-depleted T cells, or PBMCs.

Trimming removed 4 bases from V and 3 bases from J, with 10 bases in between. Germline V gene lookup returns CDR1 SGHDN and CDR2 FVKESK. This CDR3 is built from 13 residues. Clones were read by immunoSEQ multiplex PCR, and TCRdb kept only the in-frame ones, dropping some. This table has some 170,000 clones, 85% appearing once. Material for sequencing was peripheral blood. The rearrangement uses TRBV14 and TRBJ2-7, with D possibly matching TRBD2 (5 bases). This clonotype originated in a man between 40 and 49 years old with acute or convalescent COVID-19. The CDR3 coding sequence is TGTGCCAGCAGCCCCCCAGGAGGCTACGAGCAGTACTTC. Translated: CASSPPGGYEQYF.